This T cell receptor beta chain was recorded in a study of blood T cell repertoires in COVID-19. The wider study: Acute and convalescent COVID-19 samples came from the United States, Italy and Spain.

V shed 4 bases and J shed 6 bases, with 10 bases lying between them. CDR1 and CDR2 from the germline V gene are LGHNA and YNFKEQ. The CDR3 runs 14 residues. Sequenced by immunoSEQ multiplex PCR; TCRdb stores in-frame clones only, minus some. Seen here are 100,000 to 150,000 clones, 65% to 90% observed once, and the top ten hold over 25%. This chain connects TRBV4-2 to TRBJ1-6; possibly TRBD1 for D (5 bases). The sequence derives from a woman of 80 years or more with acute or convalescent COVID-19. The material sequenced was peripheral blood. The CDR3 is CASSPLQGNSPLHF. The CDR3 region has the DNA TGTGCCAGCAGCCCCTTGCAGGGTAATTCACCCCTCCACTTT.